Listed here is a single T cell receptor (beta chain). Each subset's genomic DNA was shared equally among a number of immunoSEQ plates. Original data processing: Junction-only sequences without quality scores were provided by ImmunoSEQ, so filtering was different. The table came from immunoSEQ multiplex PCR; TCRdb's copy has only in-frame clones and leaves some out. V, J and clone size are those of that table, while D and trimming were read from the DNA. The sample holds hundreds of thousands of clones; roughly 79% are singletons and the top ten take 12%. This record comes from a study of shared clonotypes between healthy human individuals. Sequences were obtained from PBMCs. The sequence derives from a woman in her 40s in good health. Some clones in this sample may be carry-over from other donors' samples.

CDR3 protein: CASSTQSGPLYNEQFF. CDR3 coding DNA: TGTGCCAGCAGCACCCAAAGCGGTCCCCTCTACAATGAGCAGTTCTTC. This chain uses TRBV7-2 with TRBJ2-1, with D tentatively TRBD2 (5 bases). CDR3 length: 16 amino acids. Germline CDR1 reads SGHTA; CDR2 reads FQGNSA. V was trimmed by 5 bases and J by 3 bases, leaving 17 bases between them.